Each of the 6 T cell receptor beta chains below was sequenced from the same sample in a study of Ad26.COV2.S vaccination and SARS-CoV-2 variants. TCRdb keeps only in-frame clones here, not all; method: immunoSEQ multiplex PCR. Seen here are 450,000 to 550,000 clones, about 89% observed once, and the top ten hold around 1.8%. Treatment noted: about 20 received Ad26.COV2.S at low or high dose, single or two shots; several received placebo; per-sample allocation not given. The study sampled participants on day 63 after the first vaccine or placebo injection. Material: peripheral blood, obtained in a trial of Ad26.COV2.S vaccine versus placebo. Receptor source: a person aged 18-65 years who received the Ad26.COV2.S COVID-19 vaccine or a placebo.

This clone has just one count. The CDR3 here is CASNPISSGNTIYF. The CDR3 region has the DNA TGTGCCAGCAACCCGATAAGCTCTGGAAACACCATATATTTT. The V gene is TRBV9, the J gene TRBJ1-3; D is undetermined. The CDR3 loop spans 14 amino acids. The germline gives CDR1 SGDLS, CDR2 YYNGEE. V was trimmed by 6 bases and J by 0 bases, leaving 10 bases between them.

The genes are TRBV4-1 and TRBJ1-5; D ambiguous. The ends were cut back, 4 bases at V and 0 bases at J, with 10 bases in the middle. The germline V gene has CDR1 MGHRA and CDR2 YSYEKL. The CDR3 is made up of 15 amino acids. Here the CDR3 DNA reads TGCGCCAGCAGCCCACAAGACGTTAGCAATCAGCCCCAGCATTTT. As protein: CASSPQDVSNQPQHF.

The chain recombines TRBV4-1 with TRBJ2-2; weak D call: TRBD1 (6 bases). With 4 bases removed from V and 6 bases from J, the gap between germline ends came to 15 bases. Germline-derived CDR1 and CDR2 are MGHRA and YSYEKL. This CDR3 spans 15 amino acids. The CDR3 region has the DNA TGCGCCAGCAGCCCGCAGGGGTCCAAACCCGGGGAGCTGTTTTTT. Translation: CASSPQGSKPGELFF.

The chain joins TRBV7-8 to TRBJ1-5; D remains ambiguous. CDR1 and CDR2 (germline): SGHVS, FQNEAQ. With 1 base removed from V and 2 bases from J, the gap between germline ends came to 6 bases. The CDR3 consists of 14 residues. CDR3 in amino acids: CASSLGAGNQPQHF. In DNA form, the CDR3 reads TGTGCCAGCAGCTTAGGGGCGGGCAATCAGCCCCAGCATTTT. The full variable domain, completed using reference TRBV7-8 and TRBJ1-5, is GAGVSQSPRYKVAKRGQDVALRCDPISGHVSLFWYQQALGQGPEFLTYFQNEAQLDKSGLPSDRFFAERPEGSVSTLKIQRTQQEDSAVYLCASSLGAGNQPQHFGDGTRLSIL.

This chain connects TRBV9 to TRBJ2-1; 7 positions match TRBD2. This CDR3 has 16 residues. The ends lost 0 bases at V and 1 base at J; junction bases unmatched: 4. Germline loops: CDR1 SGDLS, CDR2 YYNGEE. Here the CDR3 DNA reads TGTGCCAGCAGCGTAGGCCTAGCGGCATCCTACAATGAGCAGTTCTTC. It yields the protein CASSVGLAASYNEQFF.

CDR3 in amino acids: CASTMGNSPLHF. The DNA of the CDR3 is TGTGCCAGCACCATGGGAAATTCACCCCTCCACTTT. The chain carries TRBV27 and TRBJ1-6, with D hard to call. The CDR3 runs 12 residues. V lost 7 bases, J lost 7 bases, and 8 bases lay in between. Germline lookup yields CDR1 MNHEY and CDR2 SMNVEV (reference sequence).